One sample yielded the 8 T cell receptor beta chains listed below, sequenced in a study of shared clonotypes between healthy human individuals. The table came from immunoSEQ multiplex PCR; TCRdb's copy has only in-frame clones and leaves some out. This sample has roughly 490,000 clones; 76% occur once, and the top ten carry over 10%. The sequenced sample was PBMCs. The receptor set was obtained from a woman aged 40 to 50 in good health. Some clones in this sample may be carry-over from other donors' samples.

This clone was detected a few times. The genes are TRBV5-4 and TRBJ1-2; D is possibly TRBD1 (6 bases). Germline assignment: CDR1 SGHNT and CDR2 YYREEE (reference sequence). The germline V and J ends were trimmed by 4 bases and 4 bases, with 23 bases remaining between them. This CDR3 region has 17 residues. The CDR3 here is CASSPINPRGITYGYTF. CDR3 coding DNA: TGTGCCAGCAGCCCGATAAACCCCAGGGGAATAACCTATGGCTACACCTTC.

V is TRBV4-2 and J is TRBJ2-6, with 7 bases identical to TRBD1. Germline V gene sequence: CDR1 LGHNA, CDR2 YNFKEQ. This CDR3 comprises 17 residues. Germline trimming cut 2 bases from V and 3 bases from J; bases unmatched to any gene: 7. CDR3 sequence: CASSQPGTAVGANVLTF. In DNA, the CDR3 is TGTGCCAGCAGCCAACCTGGGACAGCGGTTGGGGCCAACGTCCTGACTTTC.

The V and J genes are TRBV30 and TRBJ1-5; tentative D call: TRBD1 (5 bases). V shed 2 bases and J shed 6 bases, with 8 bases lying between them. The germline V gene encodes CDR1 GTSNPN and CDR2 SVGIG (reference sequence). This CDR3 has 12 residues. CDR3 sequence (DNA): TGTGCCTGGAGTCGGGACGGTCAGCCCCAGCATTTT. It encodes CAWSRDGQPQHF.

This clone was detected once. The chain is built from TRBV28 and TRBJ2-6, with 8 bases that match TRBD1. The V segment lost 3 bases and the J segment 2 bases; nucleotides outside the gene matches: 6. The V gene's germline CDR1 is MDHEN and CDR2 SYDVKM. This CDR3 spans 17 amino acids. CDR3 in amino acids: CASSFGYRGAGANVLTF. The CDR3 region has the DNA TGTGCCAGCAGTTTCGGGTACAGGGGGGCTGGGGCCAACGTCCTGACTTTC.

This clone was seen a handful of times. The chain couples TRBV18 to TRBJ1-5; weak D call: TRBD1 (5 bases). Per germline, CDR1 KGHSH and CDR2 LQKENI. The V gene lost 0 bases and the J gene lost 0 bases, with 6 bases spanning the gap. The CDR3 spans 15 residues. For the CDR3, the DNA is TGTGCCAGCTCACCACCAGGGGATAGCAATCAGCCCCAGCATTTT. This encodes CASSPPGDSNQPQHF.

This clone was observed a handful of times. CDR3 protein: CASSDPNYGYTF. The CDR3 nucleotides are TGTGCCAGCAGTGACCCAAACTATGGCTACACCTTC. The chain uses TRBV6-6 and TRBJ1-2; D not resolved. The CDR3 is 12 amino acids. V dropped 5 bases and J dropped 2 bases, with 6 bases sitting between them. Germline lookup yields CDR1 MNHNY and CDR2 SVGAGI (reference sequence).

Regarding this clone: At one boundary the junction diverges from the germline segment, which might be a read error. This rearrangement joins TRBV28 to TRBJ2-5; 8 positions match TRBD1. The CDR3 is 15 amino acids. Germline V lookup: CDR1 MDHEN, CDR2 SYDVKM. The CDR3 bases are TGTGCCAGCAGACACGACAGGGGAAGACAAGGGACCCAGTACTTC. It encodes CASRHDRGRQGTQYF. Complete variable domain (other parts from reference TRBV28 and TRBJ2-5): DVKVTQSSRYLVKRTGEKVFLECVQDMDHENMFWYRQDPGLGLRLIYFSYDVKMKEKGDIPEGYSVSREKKERFSLILESASTNQTSMYLCASRHDRGRQGTQYFGPGTRLLVL.

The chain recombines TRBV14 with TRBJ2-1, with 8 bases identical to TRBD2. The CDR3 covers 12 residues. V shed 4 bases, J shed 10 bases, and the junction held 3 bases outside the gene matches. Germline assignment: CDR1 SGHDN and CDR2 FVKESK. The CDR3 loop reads CASSLAGTEQFF. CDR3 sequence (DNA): TGTGCCAGCAGCCTAGCGGGGACCGAGCAGTTCTTC.